This TCR beta chain was sequenced in a study of T cells after posttransplantation cyclophosphamide. Cyclophosphamide on days +3 and +4 followed busulfan-fludarabine conditioning and a marrow graft. For this clone: Its target is not known.

The V end lost 3 bases, the J end lost 0 bases, and 18 bases lay between the germline ends. The CDR3 totals 17 residues. Germline values: CDR1 SGHDT, CDR2 YYEEEE. Generated by immunoSEQ multiplex PCR, the TCRdb table keeps only in-frame clones and is missing some. The repertoire has tens of thousands of clones, about nine tenths of them found once; the top ten carry around an eighth. Points from the study as a whole: Later post-transplant blood repertoires were often dominated by donor CD8+ memory clones. TRB overlap between skin or GI tissue T cells and blood was limited. After PTCy, TRB diversity resembled that of CNI/methotrexate controls.

V gene TRBV5-6 combines with J gene TRBJ1-1; D is unclear. The clonotype was recovered from a female patient between 30 and 39 years old who received an allogeneic stem cell transplant from an unrelated donor, was CMV-positive, and had no GVHD. Some T cells may possibly be graft donor cells. The sample consisted of PBMCs, taken after allogeneic stem cell transplant with posttransplant cyclophosphamide. The CDR3 here is CASSSQPAAVMNTEAFF. For the CDR3, the DNA is TGTGCCAGCAGCTCCCAACCGGCGGCAGTCATGAACACTGAAGCTTTCTTT.